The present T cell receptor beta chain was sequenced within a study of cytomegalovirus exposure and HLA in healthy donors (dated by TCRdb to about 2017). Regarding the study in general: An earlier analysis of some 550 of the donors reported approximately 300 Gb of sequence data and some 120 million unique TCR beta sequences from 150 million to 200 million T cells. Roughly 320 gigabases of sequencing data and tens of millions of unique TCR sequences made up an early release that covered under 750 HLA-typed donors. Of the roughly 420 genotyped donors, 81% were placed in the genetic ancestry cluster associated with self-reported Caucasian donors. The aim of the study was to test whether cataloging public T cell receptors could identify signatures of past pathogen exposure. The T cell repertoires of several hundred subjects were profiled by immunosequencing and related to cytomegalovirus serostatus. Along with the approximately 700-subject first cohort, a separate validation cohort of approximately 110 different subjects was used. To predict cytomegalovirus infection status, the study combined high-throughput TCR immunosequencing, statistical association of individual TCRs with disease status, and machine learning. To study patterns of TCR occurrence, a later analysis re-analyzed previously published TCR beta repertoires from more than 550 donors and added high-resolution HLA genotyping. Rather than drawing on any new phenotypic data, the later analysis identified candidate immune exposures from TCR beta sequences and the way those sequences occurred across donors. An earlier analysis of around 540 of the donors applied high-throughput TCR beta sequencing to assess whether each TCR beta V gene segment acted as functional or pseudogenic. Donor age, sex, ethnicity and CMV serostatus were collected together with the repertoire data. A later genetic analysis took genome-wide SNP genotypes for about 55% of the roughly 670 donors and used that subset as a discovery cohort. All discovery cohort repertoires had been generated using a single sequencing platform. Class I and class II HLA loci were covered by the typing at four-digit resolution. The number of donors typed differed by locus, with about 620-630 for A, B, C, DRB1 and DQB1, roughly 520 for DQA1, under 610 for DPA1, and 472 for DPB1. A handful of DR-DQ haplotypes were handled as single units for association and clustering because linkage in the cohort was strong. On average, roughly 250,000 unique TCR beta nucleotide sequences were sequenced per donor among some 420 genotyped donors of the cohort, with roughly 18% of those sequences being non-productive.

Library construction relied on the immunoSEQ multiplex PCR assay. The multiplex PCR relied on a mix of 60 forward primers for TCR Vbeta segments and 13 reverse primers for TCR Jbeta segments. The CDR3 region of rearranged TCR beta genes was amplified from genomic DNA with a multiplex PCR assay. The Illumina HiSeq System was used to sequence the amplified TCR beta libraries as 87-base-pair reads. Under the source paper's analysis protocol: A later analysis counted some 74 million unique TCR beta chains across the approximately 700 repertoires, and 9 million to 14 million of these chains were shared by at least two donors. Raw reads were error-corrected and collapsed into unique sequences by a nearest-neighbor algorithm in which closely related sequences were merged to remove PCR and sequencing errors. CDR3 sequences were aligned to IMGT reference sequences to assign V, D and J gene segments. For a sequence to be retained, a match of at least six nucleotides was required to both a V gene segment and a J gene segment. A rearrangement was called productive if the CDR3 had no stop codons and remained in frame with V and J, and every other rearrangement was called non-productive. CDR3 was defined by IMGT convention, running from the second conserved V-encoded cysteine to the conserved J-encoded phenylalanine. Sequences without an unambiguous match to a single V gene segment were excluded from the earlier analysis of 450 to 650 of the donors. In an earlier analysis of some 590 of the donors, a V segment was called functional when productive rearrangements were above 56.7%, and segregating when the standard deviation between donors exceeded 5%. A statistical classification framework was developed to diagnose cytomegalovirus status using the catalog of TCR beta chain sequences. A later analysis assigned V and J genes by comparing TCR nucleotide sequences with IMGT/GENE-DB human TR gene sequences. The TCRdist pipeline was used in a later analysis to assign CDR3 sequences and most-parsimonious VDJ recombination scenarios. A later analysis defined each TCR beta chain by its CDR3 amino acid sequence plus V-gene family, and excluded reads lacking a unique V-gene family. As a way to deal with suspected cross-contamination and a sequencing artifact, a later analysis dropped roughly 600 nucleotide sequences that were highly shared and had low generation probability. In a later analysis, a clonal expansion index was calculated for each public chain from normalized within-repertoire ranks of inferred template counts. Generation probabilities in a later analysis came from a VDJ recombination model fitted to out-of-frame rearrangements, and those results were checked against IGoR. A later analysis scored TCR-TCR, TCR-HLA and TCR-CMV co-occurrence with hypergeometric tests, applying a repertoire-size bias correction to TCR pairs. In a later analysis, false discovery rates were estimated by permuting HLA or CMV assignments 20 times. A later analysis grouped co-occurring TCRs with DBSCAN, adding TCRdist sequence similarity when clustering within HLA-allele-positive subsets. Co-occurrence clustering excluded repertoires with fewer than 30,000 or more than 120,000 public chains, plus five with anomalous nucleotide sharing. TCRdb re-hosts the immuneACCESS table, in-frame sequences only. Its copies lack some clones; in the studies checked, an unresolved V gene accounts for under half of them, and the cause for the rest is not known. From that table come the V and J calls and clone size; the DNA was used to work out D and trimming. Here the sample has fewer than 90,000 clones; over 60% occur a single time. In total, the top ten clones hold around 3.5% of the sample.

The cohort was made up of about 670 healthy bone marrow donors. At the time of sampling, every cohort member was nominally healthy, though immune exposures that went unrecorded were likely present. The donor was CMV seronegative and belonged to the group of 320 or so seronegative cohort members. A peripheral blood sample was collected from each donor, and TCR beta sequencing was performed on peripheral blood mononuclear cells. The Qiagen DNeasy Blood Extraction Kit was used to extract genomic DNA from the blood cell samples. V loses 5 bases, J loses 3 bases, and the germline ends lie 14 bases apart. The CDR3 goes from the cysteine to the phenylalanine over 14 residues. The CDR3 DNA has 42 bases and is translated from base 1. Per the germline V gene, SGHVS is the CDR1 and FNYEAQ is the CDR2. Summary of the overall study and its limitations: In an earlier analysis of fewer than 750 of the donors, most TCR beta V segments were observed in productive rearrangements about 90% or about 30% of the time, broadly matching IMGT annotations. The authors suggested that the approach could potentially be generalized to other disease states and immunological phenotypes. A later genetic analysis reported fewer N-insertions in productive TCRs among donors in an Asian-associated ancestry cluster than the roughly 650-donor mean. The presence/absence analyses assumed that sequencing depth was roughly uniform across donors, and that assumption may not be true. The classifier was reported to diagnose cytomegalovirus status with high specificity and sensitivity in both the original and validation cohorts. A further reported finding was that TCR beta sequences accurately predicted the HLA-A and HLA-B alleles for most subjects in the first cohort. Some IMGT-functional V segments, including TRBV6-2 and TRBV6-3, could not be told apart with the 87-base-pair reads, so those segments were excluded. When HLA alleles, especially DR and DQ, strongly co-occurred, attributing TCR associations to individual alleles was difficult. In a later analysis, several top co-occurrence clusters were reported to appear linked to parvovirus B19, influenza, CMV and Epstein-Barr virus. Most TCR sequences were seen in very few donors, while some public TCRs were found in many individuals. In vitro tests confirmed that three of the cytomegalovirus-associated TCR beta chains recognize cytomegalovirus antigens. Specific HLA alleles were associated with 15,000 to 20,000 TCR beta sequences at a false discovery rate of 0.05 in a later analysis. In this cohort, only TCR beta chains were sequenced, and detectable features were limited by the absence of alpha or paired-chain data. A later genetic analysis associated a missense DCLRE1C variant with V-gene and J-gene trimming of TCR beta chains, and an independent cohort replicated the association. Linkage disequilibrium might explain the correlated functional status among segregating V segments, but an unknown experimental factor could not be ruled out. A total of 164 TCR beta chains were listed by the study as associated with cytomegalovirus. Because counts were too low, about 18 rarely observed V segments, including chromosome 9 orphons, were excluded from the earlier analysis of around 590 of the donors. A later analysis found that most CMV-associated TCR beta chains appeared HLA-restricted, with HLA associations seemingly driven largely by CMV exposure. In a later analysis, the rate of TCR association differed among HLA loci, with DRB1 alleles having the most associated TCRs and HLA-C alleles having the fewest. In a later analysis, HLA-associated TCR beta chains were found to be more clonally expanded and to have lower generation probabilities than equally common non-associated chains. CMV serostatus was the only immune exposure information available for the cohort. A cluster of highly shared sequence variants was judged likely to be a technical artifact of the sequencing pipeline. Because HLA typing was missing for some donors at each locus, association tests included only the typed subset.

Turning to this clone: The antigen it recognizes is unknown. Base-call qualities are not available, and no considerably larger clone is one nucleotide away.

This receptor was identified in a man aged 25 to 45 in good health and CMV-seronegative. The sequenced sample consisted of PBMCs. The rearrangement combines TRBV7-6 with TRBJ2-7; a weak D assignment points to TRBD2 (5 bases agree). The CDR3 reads CASSINAEDYEQYF. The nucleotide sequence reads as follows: TGTGCCAGCAGCATTAATGCGGAGGACTACGAGCAGTACTTC.